The present TCR beta chain was sequenced within a study of T cell responses to AZD1222 COVID-19 vaccine. The CDR3 extends over 13 amino acids. Per the germline V gene, CDR1 is SGHVS and CDR2 is FNYEAQ. Unmatched junction bases numbered 1, after V lost 2 bases and J lost 6 bases. Study-level results: Spike-wide coverage was observed for vaccine-associated CD4 TCRs, with dominant responses at 160-218 and 743-854.

This clone was recorded only once. The antigen is not known. Assay used: immunoSEQ multiplex PCR; TCRdb lists only in-frame clones, some missing. The sample contains roughly 100,000 clones, approximately 90% of which appear only once. This TCR came from an adult who received the AZD1222 COVID-19 vaccine. This specimen was peripheral blood, taken 28 days after the second AZD1222 dose. The chain recombines TRBV7-6 with TRBJ2-3; 8 bases fit TRBD1. The CDR3: CASSLNRGDTQYF. The CDR3 DNA follows: TGTGCCAGCAGCTTAAACAGGGGGGATACGCAGTATTTT.